The clone carrying this T cell receptor (beta chain) appeared a single time. This specimen belongs to a study of blood T cell repertoires in COVID-19. Study overall: Samples came from the United States, Italy and Spain, spanning acute and convalescent COVID-19. PBMCs, B-cell-depleted T cells, or T cells were the source of the cDNA or gDNA that made up the material.

The germline V gene encodes CDR1 LGHNA and CDR2 YNFKEQ. The ends were cut back, 0 bases at V and 7 bases at J, with 17 bases in the middle. The CDR3 spans 16 residues. As originally analysed: Amplification of reference gene primers provided the estimated nucleated cell counts. Profiling relied on immunoSEQ multiplex PCR, and the TCRdb table lists in-frame clones only, not all of them. The DNA was the basis for D and trimming; V, J and clone size are from that table. This sample has some 240,000 clones, with roughly four fifths found just once. Seattle patients were enrolled during active infection and followed longitudinally.

The gene calls are TRBV4-2 and TRBJ2-3; D gene ambiguous. The clonotype originates from a woman between 65 and 79 years old with COVID-19, enrolled during active disease. The sequenced material came from peripheral blood. As DNA, the CDR3 is TGTGCCAGCAGCCAAGAAGGAGCCCCCACCAGAAATACGCAGTATTTT. It translates to CASSQEGAPTRNTQYF.